This T cell receptor (beta chain) was captured by sequencing in a study of blood T cell repertoires in COVID-19. Study-wide context: COVID-19 samples collected from the United States, Italy and Spain covered acute and convalescent phases. The analysed material was cDNA or gDNA that came from T cells, B-cell-depleted T cells, or PBMCs.

Looked up from germline, CDR1 is MDHEN and CDR2 is SYDVKM. The CDR3 runs 14 residues. The V gene lost 7 bases and the J gene lost 1 base, with 13 bases spanning the gap. This clone came up a few times. Cohorts were based on clinical histories the participants reported. How the authors handled the data: Reference gene primer amplification gave nucleated cell count estimates. Profiling relied on immunoSEQ multiplex PCR, and the TCRdb table lists in-frame clones only, not all of them. That table supplies the V and J calls and clone size; D and trimming were determined from the DNA. The sample consists of fewer than 350,000 clones, under 95% of them appearing once.

What was sequenced was PBMCs or T cells enriched from blood (not recorded which). The J gene is TRBJ1-1, the V gene TRBV28, with a possible D match to TRBD1 (5 bases). This receptor was taken from a woman aged 40 to 50 with acute COVID-19. The CDR3 sequence: CASMIGAANTEAFF. In DNA, the CDR3 is TGTGCCAGCATGATTGGGGCGGCGAACACTGAAGCTTTCTTT.